A single TCR beta chain is shown here with its context. CDR3 size: 12 residues. The germline V gene has CDR1 SNHLY and CDR2 FYNNEI. Trimming removed 6 bases at V and 7 bases at J, with 12 bases between. The data originate from a study of CD8 T cells in Susac syndrome. RNA, at about 0.5 to 1 ug, was reverse transcribed with random hexamers. One entry per CDR3 protein, called by TCRdb with MiXCR from the immunoSEQ multiplex PCR reads. Found here are tens of thousands of distinct CDR3 sequences, around 94% of them singletons; the top ten hold about 0.3%. This rearrangement joins TRBV2 to TRBJ1-2; a weak D match, TRBD1 (5 bases). The receptor was derived from a human donor in good health. Material for sequencing was CD8+ T cells from PBMCs. The CDR3 DNA reads TGTGCCAGCAGGGCAGGGTTTCCTGGCTACACCTTC. Residues: CASRAGFPGYTF.